The 2 T cell receptor beta chains listed next were all sequenced from one sample in a study of T cell clonality in common variable immunodeficiency. Whole-study results and caveats: Common variable immunodeficiency TCR beta sequences reportedly had fewer deletions and N-nucleotide insertions.

Clones were read by immunoSEQ multiplex PCR, and TCRdb kept only the in-frame ones, dropping some. The sample has 15,000 to 20,000 clones, none seen only once; the top ten hold roughly 2.5%. No antigens are known for them. Sample: peripheral blood mononuclear cells. Receptors originate from a human donor with common variable immunodeficiency.

There are many counts of this clone. Read data end 3 residues before the CDR3 end; the end is taken from the germline J gene. The V gene is TRBV5-1, the J gene TRBJ1-1; 7 positions match TRBD1. With 4 bases clipped from V and 0 bases from J, the junction kept 6 bases outside the gene matches. Germline CDR1 SGHRS, CDR2 YFSETQ. This CDR3 region has 15 residues. The CDR3 here is CASSLGGTMNTEAFF. The DNA read from the CDR3 is TGCGCCAGCAGCCTAGGGGGCACCATGAACACTGAA.

This clone showed up many times. CDR3 in amino acids: CAWSKGQGRETQYF. The sequenced CDR3 bases are TGTGCCTGGAGCAAGGGACAGGGAAGAGAGACC. This chain connects TRBV30 to TRBJ2-5; 9 bases match TRBD1. The read halts 3 residues ahead of the CDR3 end, with the missing end drawn from the germline J gene. CDR3 length: 14 amino acids. Losses at the gene ends were 3 bases for V and 4 bases for J; bases not matched to a gene: 6. The germline V gene encodes CDR1 GTSNPN and CDR2 SVGIG (reference sequence).